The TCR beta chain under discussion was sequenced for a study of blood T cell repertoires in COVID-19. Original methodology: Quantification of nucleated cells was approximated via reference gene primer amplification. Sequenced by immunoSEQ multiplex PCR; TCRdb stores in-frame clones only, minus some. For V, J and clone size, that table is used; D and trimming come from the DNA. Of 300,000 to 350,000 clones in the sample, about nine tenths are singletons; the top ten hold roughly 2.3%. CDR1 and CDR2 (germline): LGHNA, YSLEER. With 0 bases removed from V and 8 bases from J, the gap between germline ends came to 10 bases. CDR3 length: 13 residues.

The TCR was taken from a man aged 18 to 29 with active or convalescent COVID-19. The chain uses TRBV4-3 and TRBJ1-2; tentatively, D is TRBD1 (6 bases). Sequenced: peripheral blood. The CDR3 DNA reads TGCGCCAGCAGCCAAGATGCAGGGGTGGGCTACACCTTC. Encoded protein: CASSQDAGVGYTF.